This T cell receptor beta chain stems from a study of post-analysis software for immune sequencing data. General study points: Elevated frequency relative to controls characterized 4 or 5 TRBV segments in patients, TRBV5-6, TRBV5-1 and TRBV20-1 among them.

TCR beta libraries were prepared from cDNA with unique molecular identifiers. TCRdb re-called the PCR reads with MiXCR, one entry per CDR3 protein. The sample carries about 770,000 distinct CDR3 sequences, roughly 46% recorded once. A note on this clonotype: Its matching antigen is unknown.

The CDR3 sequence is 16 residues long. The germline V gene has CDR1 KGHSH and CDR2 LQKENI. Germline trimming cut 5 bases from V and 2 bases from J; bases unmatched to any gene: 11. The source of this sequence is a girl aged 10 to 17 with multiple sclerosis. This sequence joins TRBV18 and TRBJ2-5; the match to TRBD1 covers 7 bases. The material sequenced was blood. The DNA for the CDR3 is TGTGCCAGCTCATCCTACGGGACAGTAGTACAAGAGACCCAGTACTTC. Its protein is CASSSYGTVVQETQYF.